This is a list of T cell receptor beta chains from one sample in a study of cytomegalovirus exposure and HLA in healthy donors. Sequencing was performed with immunoSEQ multiplex PCR; in TCRdb, only in-frame clones are kept and a portion is missing. Here the sample spans 90,000 to 95,000 clones, 78% being singletons. Sequences were obtained from PBMCs. The receptors originated from a male donor in good health and CMV-seropositive. The CDR3 runs from the conserved cysteine through the conserved F or W. D genes are given only for firm matches. Only some rows state a clone size, as once, few, many or a class for expanded clones.

v_call: TRBV19
d_call: -
clone_size: -
j_call: TRBJ1-1
cdr3_nt: TGTGCCAGTAGTGTTCAGACAGATCCCGAAGCTTTCTTT
cdr3_aa: CASSVQTDPEAFF

v_call: TRBV19
d_call: -
clone_size: -
j_call: TRBJ2-1
cdr3_nt: TGTGCCAGTAGTATAGGACGCGGAAAGAGCTCCTACAATGAGCAGTTCTTC
cdr3_aa: CASSIGRGKSSYNEQFF

v_call: TRBV5-4
d_call: TRBD2
clone_size: -
j_call: TRBJ2-7
cdr3_nt: TGTGCCAGCAGCAACGGCGGGGGTAGTCATGAGCAGTACTTC
cdr3_aa: CASSNGGGSHEQYF

v_call: TRBV27
d_call: TRBD1
clone_size: -
j_call: TRBJ1-1
cdr3_nt: TGTGCCAGCAGCTTACGACAGGGAAGACCTGAAGCTTTCTTT
cdr3_aa: CASSLRQGRPEAFF

v_call: TRBV30
d_call: TRBD2
clone_size: -
j_call: TRBJ2-3
cdr3_nt: TGTGCCTGGAGAAACCCTCCCAGCGGGAGGACAGATACGCAGTATTTT
cdr3_aa: CAWRNPPSGRTDTQYF

v_call: TRBV6-6
d_call: -
clone_size: once
j_call: TRBJ2-1
cdr3_nt: TGTGCCAGCAGTTCGATAGCGAACACTTACAATGAGCAGTTCTTC
cdr3_aa: CASSSIANTYNEQFF

v_call: TRBV18
d_call: -
clone_size: -
j_call: TRBJ2-2
cdr3_nt: TGTGCCAGCTCACCGGACAATCTGGACACCGGGGAGCTGTTTTTT
cdr3_aa: CASSPDNLDTGELFF

v_call: TRBV27
d_call: -
clone_size: -
j_call: TRBJ2-5
cdr3_nt: TGTGCCAGCAGTACTCAAAGGGGGACCCAGTACTTC
cdr3_aa: CASSTQRGTQYF

v_call: TRBV5-1
d_call: -
clone_size: -
j_call: TRBJ1-6
cdr3_nt: TGCGCCAGCAGCTTGCGGGGAGGAGATTCACCCCTCCACTTT
cdr3_aa: CASSLRGGDSPLHF

v_call: TRBV2
d_call: -
clone_size: -
j_call: TRBJ2-7
cdr3_nt: TGTGCCAGCGAGGGGGGGCCGTACGAGCAGTACTTC
cdr3_aa: CASEGGPYEQYF

v_call: TRBV27
d_call: -
clone_size: -
j_call: TRBJ1-5
cdr3_nt: TGTGCCAGCAGTTTAGCGGGGGGCAATCAGCCCCAGCATTTT
cdr3_aa: CASSLAGGNQPQHF

v_call: TRBV6-5
d_call: TRBD1
clone_size: -
j_call: TRBJ1-2
cdr3_nt: TGTGCCAGCAGTTGGGGACAGGACTATGGCTACACCTTC
cdr3_aa: CASSWGQDYGYTF

v_call: TRBV6-5
d_call: -
clone_size: -
j_call: TRBJ2-1
cdr3_nt: TGTGCCAGCAGTTACTCCGACAGATACGGCAATGAGCAGTTCTTC
cdr3_aa: CASSYSDRYGNEQFF

v_call: TRBV5-8
d_call: -
clone_size: once
j_call: TRBJ2-5
cdr3_nt: TGTGCCAGCAGCGTTGTGCAGGGGCAAGAGACCCAGTACTTC
cdr3_aa: CASSVVQGQETQYF

v_call: TRBV19
d_call: -
clone_size: once
j_call: TRBJ2-3
cdr3_nt: TGTGCCAGTAGTCCGGGGGTAGCTAATACGCAGTATTTT
cdr3_aa: CASSPGVANTQYF

v_call: TRBV15
d_call: -
clone_size: few
j_call: TRBJ1-4
cdr3_nt: TGTGCCACCAGCAGAGTGGAGTTGAATGAAAAACTGTTTTTT
cdr3_aa: CATSRVELNEKLFF

v_call: TRBV27
d_call: -
clone_size: few
j_call: TRBJ2-1
cdr3_nt: TGTGCCAGCCTTCTCGGGGTCTGCAATGAGCAGTTCTTC
cdr3_aa: CASLLGVCNEQFF

v_call: TRBV7-2
d_call: -
clone_size: -
j_call: TRBJ2-5
cdr3_nt: TGTGCCAGCAGCTTAGCGGTCTCGAGCGAGACCCAGTACTTC
cdr3_aa: CASSLAVSSETQYF

v_call: TRBV5-1
d_call: TRBD2
clone_size: -
j_call: TRBJ2-1
cdr3_nt: TGCGCCAGCAGCTTGGAGCGGGAGGGCCTTGGGCAGTTCTTC
cdr3_aa: CASSLEREGLGQFF

v_call: TRBV9
d_call: TRBD2
clone_size: -
j_call: TRBJ2-7
cdr3_nt: TGTGCCAGCAGCGTCGGGGGACTAGCTTCCTACGAGCAGTACTTC
cdr3_aa: CASSVGGLASYEQYF

v_call: TRBV30
d_call: -
clone_size: -
j_call: TRBJ2-7
cdr3_nt: TGTGCCTTTAGTTGGGCCCCCGGCGAGCAGTACTTC
cdr3_aa: CAFSWAPGEQYF

v_call: TRBV7-6
d_call: -
clone_size: -
j_call: TRBJ2-7
cdr3_nt: TGTGCCAGCAGCTTTGCGGCGGACTACGAGCAGTACTTC
cdr3_aa: CASSFAADYEQYF

v_call: TRBV19
d_call: -
clone_size: once
j_call: TRBJ2-5
cdr3_nt: TGTGCCAGTAGTATCGGTTCCGGGGACCAAGAGACCCAGTACTTC
cdr3_aa: CASSIGSGDQETQYF

v_call: TRBV28
d_call: -
clone_size: -
j_call: TRBJ2-7
cdr3_nt: TGTGCCAGCAGCCTTAGCGAGACCTACGAGCAGTACTTC
cdr3_aa: CASSLSETYEQYF

v_call: TRBV27
d_call: -
clone_size: -
j_call: TRBJ1-2
cdr3_nt: TGTGCCAGCCGACTACTGGGCGGTCTCGGCTACACCTTC
cdr3_aa: CASRLLGGLGYTF

v_call: TRBV6-5
d_call: -
clone_size: few
j_call: TRBJ1-2
cdr3_nt: TGTGCCAGCAGTCCACAGGGTCATGGCTACACCTTC
cdr3_aa: CASSPQGHGYTF

v_call: TRBV29-1
d_call: -
clone_size: -
j_call: TRBJ2-2
cdr3_nt: TGCAGCGTTGAATTGGGGACTTACACCGGGGAGCTGTTTTTT
cdr3_aa: CSVELGTYTGELFF

v_call: TRBV9
d_call: -
clone_size: -
j_call: TRBJ2-2
cdr3_nt: TGTGCCAGCAGCGTAGACATCGAGGGCCACAACACCGGGGAGCTGTTTTTT
cdr3_aa: CASSVDIEGHNTGELFF

v_call: TRBV6-4
d_call: TRBD1
clone_size: -
j_call: TRBJ1-2
cdr3_nt: TGTGCCAGCAGCCCGGACAGGGGGCGTAACTATGGCTACACCTTC
cdr3_aa: CASSPDRGRNYGYTF

v_call: TRBV5-1
d_call: TRBD1
clone_size: -
j_call: TRBJ2-3
cdr3_nt: TGCGCCAGCAGCAGGATGACAGGGGGCGCGACAGATACGCAGTATTTT
cdr3_aa: CASSRMTGGATDTQYF

v_call: TRBV19
d_call: -
clone_size: few
j_call: TRBJ2-1
cdr3_nt: TGTGCCAGTAGTATTGCCAGGGCTAATGAGCAGTTCTTC
cdr3_aa: CASSIARANEQFF

v_call: TRBV6-1
d_call: -
clone_size: -
j_call: TRBJ2-7
cdr3_nt: TGTGCCAGCATACTTTTACACGAGCAGTACTTC
cdr3_aa: CASILLHEQYF

v_call: TRBV27
d_call: TRBD1
clone_size: -
j_call: TRBJ2-3
cdr3_nt: TGTGCCAGCAGTTCCCTGTCTCGGACAGGGTCAGATACGCAGTATTTT
cdr3_aa: CASSSLSRTGSDTQYF

v_call: TRBV7-2
d_call: -
clone_size: -
j_call: TRBJ1-5
cdr3_nt: TGTGCCAGCAGCTTAGTGGCGGCTAGCAATCAGCCCCAGCATTTT
cdr3_aa: CASSLVAASNQPQHF

v_call: TRBV27
d_call: TRBD1
clone_size: -
j_call: TRBJ2-7
cdr3_nt: TGTGCCAGCAGTTTAGAGGGACAGGGAAACCACGAGCAGTACTTC
cdr3_aa: CASSLEGQGNHEQYF

v_call: TRBV7-9
d_call: TRBD2
clone_size: -
j_call: TRBJ2-3
cdr3_nt: TGTGCCAGCAGCCCTCGTCGACTAGCGGGGGGACAAGATACGCAGTATTTT
cdr3_aa: CASSPRRLAGGQDTQYF

v_call: TRBV9
d_call: -
clone_size: -
j_call: TRBJ2-1
cdr3_nt: TGTGCCAGCAGCGTAGGGGACTGGTCCTACAATGAGCAGTTCTTC
cdr3_aa: CASSVGDWSYNEQFF